A single sample gave rise to the 20 T cell receptor beta chains below, sequenced in a study of shared clonotypes between healthy human individuals. Method: immunoSEQ multiplex PCR; TCRdb's copy keeps in-frame clones and lacks some. The repertoire has over 1.5 million clones, approximately 98% of them found once; the top ten carry around 0.47%. Sequencing was carried out using naive CD4+ T cells sorted from blood. Subset described: CD45RA+ positively selected. The receptors were sampled from a man aged 25-40 years in good health.

The CDR3 spells CASASPTSSYEQYF. The CDR3 DNA reads TGTGCCAGCGCATCCCCGACTAGCTCCTACGAGCAGTACTTC. The chain carries TRBV27 and TRBJ2-7, with TRBD2 as a possible D gene (6 bases). The germline V and J ends were trimmed by 8 bases and 0 bases, with 14 bases remaining between them. This CDR3 spans 14 amino acids. CDR1 is MNHEY, CDR2 SMNVEV, per germline (reference sequence).

The J gene is TRBJ2-5, the V gene TRBV4-3; D may be TRBD2 (5 bases). The CDR3 length is 14 residues. The germline gives CDR1 LGHNA, CDR2 YSLEER. Between the trimmed V and J ends, which lost 4 bases and 1 base, there was a span of 10 bases. CDR3 coding DNA: TGCGCCAGCAGCCCTTCGGGGATCCAAGAGACCCAGTACTTC. Its translation is CASSPSGIQETQYF.

The sample holds one count of this clone. The chain employs TRBV11-2 and TRBJ2-1, with 8 bases matching TRBD2. Germline-derived CDR1 and CDR2 are SGHAT and FQNNGV. V lost 5 bases, J lost 2 bases, and 11 bases stayed unmatched. The CDR3 consists of 17 residues. The CDR3 reads CASSQSGSRGPYNEQFF. The CDR3 region has the DNA TGTGCCAGCAGCCAGAGCGGGAGTCGAGGCCCCTACAATGAGCAGTTCTTC.

As concerns this clone: The same CDR3 is also encoded by other DNA sequences in this sample. The chain couples TRBV18 to TRBJ1-2, with a possible D match to TRBD1 (5 bases). The germline V and J ends were trimmed by 2 bases and 6 bases, with 10 bases remaining between them. This CDR3 is built from 13 residues. Germline assignment: CDR1 KGHSH and CDR2 LQKENI. Here the CDR3 reads CASSPTEGNGYTF. The CDR3 DNA follows: TGTGCCAGCTCACCAACTGAGGGGAATGGCTACACCTTC.

This sequence joins TRBV7-2 and TRBJ2-3, with 10 bases identical to TRBD2. CDR1 is SGHTA, CDR2 FQGNSA, per germline. Losses at the gene ends were 5 bases for V and 5 bases for J; bases not matched to a gene: 10. This CDR3 contains 16 residues. The chain's CDR3 is CASSPPSGRVVDTQYF. CDR3 DNA sequence: TGTGCCAGCAGCCCCCCCAGCGGGAGGGTGGTAGATACGCAGTATTTT. Using reference TRBV7-2 and TRBJ2-3 for the parts outside the CDR3, the full variable domain is GAGVSQSPSNKVTEKGKDVELRCDPISGHTALYWYRQSLGQGLEFLIYFQGNSAPDKSGLPSDRFSAERTGGSVSTLTIQRTQQEDSAVYLCASSPPSGRVVDTQYFGPGTRLTVL.

Points on this clone: Distinct nucleotide sequences in the sample also encode this CDR3. The chain recombines TRBV28 with TRBJ1-5; D not certain. V lost 5 bases and J 5 bases, leaving 10 bases between the germline ends. Germline loops: CDR1 MDHEN, CDR2 SYDVKM. This CDR3 contains 13 residues. The CDR3 nucleotides read TGTGCCAGCAGTCCACCCGGGGATCAGCCCCAGCATTTT. Amino acids: CASSPPGDQPQHF.

Details on this clone: The sample contains more than one DNA sequence encoding this CDR3. J is TRBJ2-7 and V is TRBV9, with D unresolved. Germline-derived CDR1 and CDR2 are SGDLS and YYNGEE. Trimming took off 0 bases at V and 0 bases at J, with 7 bases between the two ends. The CDR3 is made up of 14 amino acids. CDR3 in DNA: TGTGCCAGCAGCGTAGCTTGGGGCTCCTACGAGCAGTACTTC. It is translated as CASSVAWGSYEQYF. Drawing the rest from reference TRBV9 and TRBJ2-7, the complete variable domain is DSGVTQTPKHLITATGQRVTLRCSPRSGDLSVYWYQQSLDQGLQFLIQYYNGEERAKGNILERFSAQQFPDLHSELNLSSLELGDSALYFCASSVAWGSYEQYFGPGTRLTVT.

V and J are TRBV18 and TRBJ2-3; D uncertain. Germline V gene data show CDR1 as KGHSH and CDR2 as LQKENI. This CDR3 comprises 14 residues. Trimming left V 2 bases short and J 5 bases short, with 11 bases between. The DNA of the CDR3 is TGTGCCAGCTCACCAATAAATACAGAAGATACGCAGTATTTT. Residues: CASSPINTEDTQYF.

The chain joins TRBV5-1 to TRBJ2-3, with TRBD2 matching over 7 bases. With 2 bases clipped from V and 0 bases from J, the junction kept 6 bases outside the gene matches. This CDR3 has 16 amino acids. Germline CDR1 reads SGHRS; CDR2 reads YFSETQ. The DNA of the CDR3 is TGCGCCAGCAGCTTCGGCGGGAGCACTAGCACAGATACGCAGTATTTT. Translated, it gives CASSFGGSTSTDTQYF.

This chain links TRBV6-6 with TRBJ2-2; tentatively, D is TRBD2 (5 bases). V was trimmed by 7 bases and J by 7 bases, leaving 13 bases between them. From germline, CDR1 is MNHNY and CDR2 SVGAGI (reference sequence). This CDR3 is built from 13 residues. In nucleotides, the CDR3 is TGTGCCAGCAACCGGGGTAAAAACGGGGAGCTGTTTTTT. It yields the protein CASNRGKNGELFF.

In this sample, this clone turned up a few times. Other nucleotide sequences in the sample specify the same CDR3. The gene calls are TRBV5-4 and TRBJ2-7, with D possibly matching TRBD1 (5 bases). With 0 bases removed from V and 2 bases from J, the gap between germline ends came to 9 bases. Germline CDR1 is SGHNT and CDR2 is YYREEE (reference sequence). The CDR3 contains 14 residues. The CDR3 region is CASSLGQSTYEQYF. The CDR3 DNA reads as TGTGCCAGCAGCTTGGGACAGAGCACCTACGAGCAGTACTTC.

The chain is built from TRBV25-1 and TRBJ2-1, with D perhaps matching TRBD2 (5 bases). The CDR3 consists of 15 residues. Germline V gene sequence: CDR1 MGHDK, CDR2 SYGVNS. V gave up 2 bases and J gave up 6 bases, with 14 bases separating them. The CDR3, as DNA: TGTGCCAGCAGTGAAATTAAGGGAGTCTCCAATGAGCAGTTCTTC. Amino acid sequence: CASSEIKGVSNEQFF.

The CDR3 bases are TGTGCCAGCGGCGCGGAGGCCGGCACCGGGGAGCTGTTTTTT. This encodes CASGAEAGTGELFF. This chain links TRBV2 with TRBJ2-2, with D perhaps TRBD2 (5 bases). CDR1 SNHLY and CDR2 FYNNEI come from the germline V gene. V dropped 8 bases and J dropped 4 bases, with 14 bases sitting between them. CDR3 length: 14 amino acids.

The V and J genes are TRBV5-1 and TRBJ1-1; 10 positions match TRBD1. This CDR3 comprises 13 residues. The V segment lost 7 bases and the J segment 1 base; nucleotides outside the gene matches: 1. CDR1 and CDR2 from the germline V gene are SGHRS and YFSETQ. The CDR3 protein is CASRDRGNTEAFF. The CDR3 DNA sequence: TGCGCCAGCCGGGACAGGGGGAACACTGAAGCTTTCTTT.

The chain employs TRBV5-1 and TRBJ1-1; D remains ambiguous. This CDR3 comprises 15 residues. The germline gives CDR1 SGHRS, CDR2 YFSETQ. Between the trimmed V and J ends, which lost 7 bases and 3 bases, there was a span of 19 bases. The CDR3 coding sequence is TGCGCCAGCCGAACAGACCTTTTGAGTTACACTGAAGCTTTCTTT. Translated, it gives CASRTDLLSYTEAFF. Variable domain in full (rest from reference TRBV5-1 and TRBJ1-1): KAGVTQTPRYLIKTRGQQVTLSCSPISGHRSVSWYQQTPGQGLQFLFEYFSETQRNKGNFPGRFSGRQFSNSRSEMNVSTLELGDSALYLCASRTDLLSYTEAFFGQGTRLTVV.

The chain carries TRBV28 and TRBJ1-2, with D uncertain. The CDR3 has 12 amino acids. The ends were cut back, 6 bases at V and 2 bases at J, with 7 bases in the middle. In germline, CDR1 is MDHEN, CDR2 SYDVKM. The CDR3 here is CASSARNYGYTF. The CDR3 nucleotides are TGTGCCAGCAGCGCGAGAAACTATGGCTACACCTTC.

V and J are TRBV5-6 and TRBJ2-3; D is unclear. V gave up 4 bases and J gave up 0 bases, with 12 bases separating them. The CDR3 contains 15 residues. From germline, CDR1 is SGHDT and CDR2 YYEEEE. The CDR3: CASSTWPGSTDTQYF. The DNA for the CDR3 is TGTGCCAGCAGCACATGGCCCGGTAGCACAGATACGCAGTATTTT.

The rearrangement uses TRBV14 and TRBJ1-3, with D unresolved. CDR1 is SGHDN and CDR2 is FVKESK in the germline V gene. This CDR3 is built from 11 residues. Trimming removed 2 bases from V and 9 bases from J, with 5 bases in between. CDR3 amino acids: CASSQTRTIYF. CDR3 DNA: TGTGCCAGCAGCCAAACACGCACCATATATTTT.

The CDR3 nucleotides read TGTGCCAGTAGTAAGGCCCAGAACACCGGGGAGCTGTTTTTT. Translating gives CASSKAQNTGELFF. This sequence joins TRBV19 and TRBJ2-2; D is undetermined. CDR3 length: 14 amino acids. Trimming removed 4 bases from V and 1 base from J, with 7 bases in between. The germline V gene has CDR1 LNHDA and CDR2 SQIVND (reference sequence). The variable domain in full, completed from reference TRBV19 and TRBJ2-2, reads DGGITQSPKYLFRKEGQNVTLSCEQNLNHDAMYWYRQDPGQGLRLIYYSQIVNDFQKGDIAEGYSVSREKKESFPLTVTSAQKNPTAFYLCASSKAQNTGELFFGEGSRLTVL.

This chain links TRBV6-5 with TRBJ2-7; TRBD1 might be the D (6 bases). The CDR3 is 14 residues long. V lost 4 bases and J lost 2, with 12 bases in between. Germline loops: CDR1 MNHEY, CDR2 SVGAGI. CDR3 sequence reads: CASSFGQTPYEQYF. CDR3 nucleotide sequence: TGTGCCAGCAGTTTCGGACAGACCCCCTACGAGCAGTACTTC.